The entry that follows covers one TCR beta chain sequence. Its antigen is unknown. This entry belongs to a study of vaccination effects on CD4 cells after COVID-19. Cultured cells yielded isolated CD4+ T cells after roughly 11 days. Each participant was given two doses of one vaccine (BNT162b2 or mRNA-1273). The CDR3 sequence is 12 residues long. The V and J ends lost 4 bases and 4 bases respectively, with 8 bases between them. Germline CDR1 reads LGHDT; CDR2 reads YNNKEL (reference sequence). The method was immunoSEQ multiplex PCR; TCRdb's version includes in-frame clones alone and lacks a portion of them. The sample carries roughly 40,000 clones, approximately 70% recorded once.

Sequenced material: CD4+ T cells from PBMCs cultured without peptide, taken after COVID-19 vaccination. This clonotype was sampled from a human donor who received a COVID-19 vaccine. This rearrangement joins TRBV3-1 (or the pseudogene TRBV3-2) to TRBJ2-7; D remains unclear. Here the CDR3 DNA reads TGTGCCAGCAGCCTACTTAATTACGAGCAGTACTTC. Its translation is CASSLLNYEQYF.